These 23 T cell receptor beta chains were sequenced from one sample in a study of blood T cell repertoires in COVID-19 (dated by TCRdb to about 2020). The library was produced with the immunoSEQ multiplex PCR assay. TCRdb stores this immuneACCESS table with in-frame sequences only. Part of the clones is absent; in the studies checked, under half of the shortfall reflects unresolved V genes, and no reason is known for the rest. The sample table lists under 300,000 clones, about four fifths of them with a count of one. Roughly 1.9% of the sample belongs to the ten largest clones. Sequencing used peripheral blood. Source of these receptors: a man aged 25 to 40 who had recovered from COVID-19.

The rearrangement joins TRBV15 to TRBJ2-1; TRBD2 agrees at 9 bases. The CDR3 covers 18 residues. The V segment lost 5 bases and the J segment 2 bases; nucleotides outside the gene matches: 13. Germline V gene lookup returns CDR1 LNHNV and CDR2 YYDKDF (reference sequence). CDR3 protein: CATSPLVRASGAYNEQFF. The CDR3 bases are TGTGCCACCAGCCCGCTGGTTAGGGCTAGCGGGGCCTACAATGAGCAGTTCTTC. Filled out from reference TRBV15 and TRBJ2-1, the complete variable domain reads DAMVIQNPRYQVTQFGKPVTLSCSQTLNHNVMYWYQQKSSQAPKLLFHYYDKDFNNEADTPDNFQSRRPNTSFCFLDIRSPGLGDTAMYLCATSPLVRASGAYNEQFFGPGTRLTVL.

This clone was observed once. The chain joins TRBV19 to TRBJ1-1, with 9 bases matching TRBD1. This CDR3 spans 15 amino acids. V was pared by 5 bases and J by 1 base, with 5 bases of the junction left unmatched. Per germline, CDR1 LNHDA and CDR2 SQIVND (reference sequence). The CDR3 coding sequence is TGTGCCAGTAGTTTGGGACAGGGACGGAACACTGAAGCTTTCTTT. Translated: CASSLGQGRNTEAFF.

This clone has a single count. V and J are TRBV5-1 and TRBJ2-3; 8 positions agree with TRBD2. Trimming cost V 0 bases and J 2 bases; bases outside gene matches: 5. The germline CDR1 and CDR2 sequences are SGHRS and YFSETQ. The CDR3 extends over 16 amino acids. The CDR3 nucleotides are TGCGCCAGCAGCTTGGTGGGGACTAGGTCCACAGATACGCAGTATTTT. The encoded protein is CASSLVGTRSTDTQYF.

The rearrangement uses TRBV19 and TRBJ1-2; D unclear. The CDR3 extends over 13 amino acids. V shed 6 bases and J shed 4 bases, with 12 bases lying between them. Germline values: CDR1 LNHDA, CDR2 SQIVND (reference sequence). The CDR3: CASSPGKGYGYTF. The CDR3 nucleotides read TGTGCCAGTAGCCCGGGGAAGGGCTATGGCTACACCTTC.

V gene TRBV5-1 combines with J gene TRBJ2-5; 9 nucleotides align to TRBD2. Germline assignment: CDR1 SGHRS and CDR2 YFSETQ. J gave up 5 bases and V 2 bases, and 10 bases lay outside the gene matches. This CDR3 has 16 residues. In DNA, the CDR3 is TGCGCCAGCAGCTTCTTACCTAGCGGGGTGGAGGAGACCCAGTACTTC. Its translation: CASSFLPSGVEETQYF. The full variable domain, in which reference TRBV5-1 and TRBJ2-5 provide the parts outside the CDR3, is KAGVTQTPRYLIKTRGQQVTLSCSPISGHRSVSWYQQTPGQGLQFLFEYFSETQRNKGNFPGRFSGRQFSNSRSEMNVSTLELGDSALYLCASSFLPSGVEETQYFGPGTRLLVL.

CDR3 coding DNA: TGTGCCAGCACCGTAAGGGCAGGGGGCAATTTCTTTGGGGCCAACGTCCTGACTTTC. Translating it yields CASTVRAGGNFFGANVLTF. The chain has TRBV27 and TRBJ2-6, with 8 bases lining up with TRBD1. From germline, CDR1 is MNHEY and CDR2 SMNVEV (reference sequence). V trimming: 7 bases; J trimming: 3 bases; junction bases outside the gene matches: 17. This CDR3 has 19 amino acids.

This chain connects TRBV18 to TRBJ2-3; 7 bases match TRBD2. The CDR3 consists of 14 residues. CDR1 KGHSH and CDR2 LQKENI come from the germline V gene. V trimming: 0 bases; J trimming: 3 bases; junction bases outside the gene matches: 0. CDR3 in amino acids: CASSPPGGTDTQYF. In nucleotides, the CDR3 is TGTGCCAGCTCACCACCGGGGGGGACAGATACGCAGTATTTT.

This clone appeared a few times. The CDR3 DNA is TGTGCCAGCAGCGCGGGACAGGGGGCGGCCACCGGGGAGCTGTTTTTT. Translating gives CASSAGQGAATGELFF. The chain recombines TRBV9 with TRBJ2-2; 12 bases agree with TRBD1. Unmatched junction bases numbered 4, after V lost 3 bases and J lost 4 bases. Germline V gene data show CDR1 as SGDLS and CDR2 as YYNGEE. This CDR3 comprises 16 residues. The full variable domain, with the rest looked up from reference TRBV9 and TRBJ2-2, is DSGVTQTPKHLITATGQRVTLRCSPRSGDLSVYWYQQSLDQGLQFLIQYYNGEERAKGNILERFSAQQFPDLHSELNLSSLELGDSALYFCASSAGQGAATGELFFGEGSRLTVL.

The V gene is TRBV21-1, the J gene TRBJ1-5; the table gives TRBD1 as D, unverified against the DNA. TRBV21-1 is a pseudogene segment. The CDR3 length is 16 residues. Here the CDR3 reads CASSKGQGVGNQPQHF. Written as DNA, the CDR3 is TGTGCCAGCAGCAAGGGACAGGGAGTCGGCAATCAGCCCCAGCATTTT.

V usage is TRBV5-6 and J usage is TRBJ2-3; 10 bases match TRBD2. CDR3 length equals 15 residues. The ends lost 1 base at V and 3 bases at J; junction bases unmatched: 2. Looked up from germline, CDR1 is SGHDT and CDR2 is YYEEEE. In DNA, the CDR3 is TGTGCCAGCAGCTTGCCTAGCGGGGGTACAGATACGCAGTATTTT. Translated: CASSLPSGGTDTQYF.

V and J are TRBV5-1 and TRBJ2-1; unclear D gene. This CDR3 contains 14 residues. The germline V and J ends were trimmed by 0 bases and 5 bases, with 9 bases remaining between them. In germline, CDR1 is SGHRS, CDR2 YFSETQ. CDR3 residues: CASSLVSENNEQFF. DNA of the CDR3: TGCGCCAGCAGCTTGGTTTCTGAGAACAATGAGCAGTTCTTC.

Notes on this clone: The sample contains more than one DNA sequence encoding this CDR3. The V call is TRBV5-1, the J call TRBJ2-1, with 7 bases fitting TRBD2. In germline, CDR1 is SGHRS, CDR2 YFSETQ. CDR3 size: 15 residues. Germline trimming cut 0 bases from V and 4 bases from J; bases unmatched to any gene: 4. This chain's CDR3 is CASSLGLADYNEQFF. The CDR3 DNA is TGCGCCAGCAGCTTGGGCCTAGCGGATTACAATGAGCAGTTCTTC.

The chain has TRBV19 and TRBJ2-1; unclear D gene. V gave up 0 bases and J gave up 10 bases, with 10 bases separating them. Germline-derived CDR1 and CDR2 are LNHDA and SQIVND (reference sequence). The CDR3 totals 13 residues. The CDR3 sequence is CASSIEFSREQFF. The CDR3 DNA is TGTGCCAGTAGTATAGAATTCAGTCGAGAGCAGTTCTTC.

The chain carries TRBV6-1 and TRBJ2-4; 13 nucleotides match TRBD2. The germline CDR1 and CDR2 sequences are MNHNS and SASEGT. This CDR3 contains 19 residues. The ends lost 2 bases at V and 0 bases at J; junction bases unmatched: 7. CDR3 sequence (DNA): TGTGCCAGCAGTGAAAGGGGACTAGCGGGGTCCATAGCCAAAAACATTCAGTACTTC. It encodes CASSERGLAGSIAKNIQYF.

This chain joins TRBV10-2 and TRBJ1-2; D unresolved. V lost 0 bases, J lost 4 bases, and 6 bases lay in between. CDR1 and CDR2 (germline): WSHSY, SAAADI. The CDR3 is 13 residues long. The CDR3 here is CASSESSGYGYTF. The CDR3 DNA reads TGCGCCAGCAGTGAGTCGTCCGGCTATGGCTACACCTTC.

The table lists this clone with a count of one. Other nucleotide sequences in the sample specify the same CDR3. The genes are TRBV5-6 and TRBJ1-1, with no clear D. The CDR3 has 13 residues. Germline V gene sequence: CDR1 SGHDT, CDR2 YYEEEE. The V and J ends lost 0 bases and 1 base respectively, with 4 bases between them. CDR3 coding DNA: TGTGCCAGCAGCTTGGCGAGGAACACTGAAGCTTTCTTT. Translation: CASSLARNTEAFF.

CDR3 residues: CASSDGDTNTDTQYF. DNA for the CDR3: TGTGCCAGCAGTGACGGGGACACTAACACAGATACGCAGTATTTT. This sequence joins TRBV6-4 and TRBJ2-3; weak D call: TRBD1 (6 bases). The CDR3 runs 15 residues. CDR1 MRHNA and CDR2 SNTAGT come from the germline V gene. The ends were cut back, 2 bases at V and 2 bases at J, with 11 bases in the middle.

The chain couples TRBV6-6 to TRBJ1-1, with D uncertain. The V gene lost 2 bases and the J gene lost 4 bases, with 11 bases spanning the gap. From germline, CDR1 is MNHNY and CDR2 SVGAGI (reference sequence). CDR3 length: 14 residues. The DNA for the CDR3 is TGTGCCAGCAGTTACCTACGACGGGGCACTGAAGCTTTCTTT. Protein sequence: CASSYLRRGTEAFF.

The chain employs TRBV11-3 and TRBJ1-1; 9 nucleotides agree with TRBD1. CDR1 SGHNT and CDR2 YENEEA come from the germline V gene. J was trimmed by 4 bases and V by 5 bases; bases with no gene match: 5. This CDR3 has 14 residues. The CDR3 nucleotides read TGTGCCAGCAGCGAACAGGGGGCTGGCACTGAAGCTTTCTTT. Translated, it gives CASSEQGAGTEAFF.

This clone was observed a single time. The rearrangement joins TRBV6-5 to TRBJ1-6, with D perhaps matching TRBD1 (5 bases). Germline V gene lookup returns CDR1 MNHEY and CDR2 SVGAGI. V lost 0 bases and J lost 7, with 13 bases in between. This CDR3 has 16 residues. This CDR3 is CASSYSSGRENSPLHF. The CDR3 coding sequence is TGTGCCAGCAGTTACTCTAGCGGCAGGGAAAATTCACCCCTCCACTTT.

The V and J genes are TRBV7-3 and TRBJ2-2; D unclear. The CDR3 sequence is 13 residues long. Trimming took off 6 bases at V and 1 base at J, with 6 bases between the two ends. Germline CDR1 SGHTA, CDR2 FQGTGA. The CDR3 spells CASSNMNTGELFF. The CDR3 nucleotides are TGTGCCAGCAGTAACATGAACACCGGGGAGCTGTTTTTT. The entire variable domain, with the rest obtained from reference TRBV7-3 and TRBJ2-2, is as follows: GAGVSQTPSNKVTEKGKYVELRCDPISGHTALYWYRQSLGQGPEFLIYFQGTGAADDSGLPNDRFFAVRPEGSVSTLKIQRTERGDSAVYLCASSNMNTGELFFGEGSRLTVL.

Ten or more counts support this clone. This sequence joins TRBV2 and TRBJ2-7; 10 bases map to TRBD1. This CDR3 contains 13 residues. CDR1 and CDR2 (germline): SNHLY, FYNNEI. Losses at the gene ends were 6 bases for V and 6 bases for J; bases not matched to a gene: 5. The CDR3 here is CASRGTGASEQYF. Written as DNA, the CDR3 is TGTGCCAGCAGAGGGACAGGGGCCTCCGAGCAGTACTTC.

V usage is TRBV3-1 (or the pseudogene TRBV3-2) and J usage is TRBJ1-1; no firm D call. V lost 1 base to trimming and J lost 4 bases, with 7 bases between them. Germline V lookup: CDR1 LGHDT, CDR2 YNNKEL (reference sequence). CDR3 length: 13 amino acids. CDR3 region: CASSQAVATEAFF. DNA of the CDR3: TGTGCCAGCAGCCAAGCAGTCGCCACTGAAGCTTTCTTT.